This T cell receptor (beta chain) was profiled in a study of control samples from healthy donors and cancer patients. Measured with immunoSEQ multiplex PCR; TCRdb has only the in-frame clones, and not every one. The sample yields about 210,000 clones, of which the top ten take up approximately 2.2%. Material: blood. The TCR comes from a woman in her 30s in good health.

CDR3 nucleotide sequence: TGTGCCAGCAGCCAATTAAATTACGAGCAGTACTTC. As protein: CASSQLNYEQYF. The chain employs TRBV14 and TRBJ2-7; no clear D gene. Deletions cut 2 bases from V and 4 bases from J, with 6 bases between. This CDR3 region has 12 residues. Per the germline V gene, CDR1 is SGHDN and CDR2 is FVKESK.